This TCR beta chain was recorded in a study of blood T cell repertoires in COVID-19. Looking at the study overall: Acute and convalescent COVID-19 specimens originated in the United States, Italy and Spain. PBMCs, B-cell-depleted T cells, or T cells provided the cDNA or gDNA that made up the material.

Original processing methods: From reference gene primer amplification, estimates of nucleated cell counts were derived. Assay: immunoSEQ multiplex PCR; the TCRdb copy retains only in-frame clones and omits some. V and J calls plus clone size are reproduced from that table; the DNA served to infer D and trimming. Of more than 150,000 clones listed, around nine tenths are singletons. The V end lost 6 bases, the J end lost 6 bases, and 17 bases lay between the germline ends. The CDR3 runs 13 residues. Germline V gene lookup returns CDR1 SQVTM and CDR2 ANQGSEA. The source of this sequence is a woman between 70 and 85 years old with acute or convalescent COVID-19. The sample was peripheral blood. The chain employs TRBV29-1 and TRBJ1-2; perhaps TRBD1 as D (6 bases). CDR3 DNA sequence: TGCAGCGTCGTTAGTCAGGGGAACCATGGCTACACCTTC. It translates to CSVVSQGNHGYTF.